A single sample gave rise to the 18 T cell receptor beta chains below, sequenced in a study of T cell responses to AZD1222 COVID-19 vaccine. Sequencing used immunoSEQ multiplex PCR; TCRdb keeps in-frame clones, though not all of them. The table has more than 140,000 clones, roughly 89% seen once; the top ten hold about 5%. The sample was peripheral blood, taken on day 0 of AZD1222 vaccination. These receptors all stem from an adult in good health.

V is TRBV19 and J is TRBJ2-7; D is perhaps TRBD1 (6 bases). V was clipped by 7 bases and J by 1 base, with 11 bases between them. CDR1 LNHDA and CDR2 SQIVND come from the germline V gene (reference sequence). CDR3 length equals 13 residues. CDR3 loop: CASKARGSYEQYF. In DNA, the CDR3 is TGTGCCAGTAAGGCCAGGGGTTCCTACGAGCAGTACTTC.

The chain joins TRBV19 to TRBJ2-2; no clear D. CDR3 size: 14 residues. V lost 5 bases and J 6 bases, leaving 13 bases between the germline ends. Germline lookup yields CDR1 LNHDA and CDR2 SQIVND (reference sequence). The CDR3 loop reads CASSPGRPSGELFF. CDR3 nucleotides: TGTGCCAGTAGTCCCGGACGCCCTTCCGGGGAGCTGTTTTTT.

The V gene is TRBV14, the J gene TRBJ1-3; possible D gene TRBD1, 5 bases. V lost 8 bases and J lost 0, with 11 bases in between. Germline V lookup: CDR1 SGHDN, CDR2 FVKESK. The CDR3 sequence is 14 residues long. This CDR3 reads CASSGDFSGNTIYF. In nucleotides, the CDR3 is TGTGCCAGCTCGGGGGACTTCTCTGGAAACACCATATATTTT.

J is TRBJ2-5 and V is TRBV9; 9 bases fit TRBD2. CDR3 size: 16 residues. CDR1 is SGDLS and CDR2 is YYNGEE in the germline V gene. The junction had 12 bases not matched to a gene; V was cut back by 4 bases and J by 5 bases. CDR3 bases: TGTGCCAGCAGCAATAGAGAAGGGGGACTAGCCGAGACCCAGTACTTC. As protein: CASSNREGGLAETQYF.

CDR3: CASSDRTGGWTEAFF. CDR3 in DNA: TGTGCCAGCAGCGATCGGACAGGGGGATGGACTGAAGCTTTCTTT. V usage is TRBV5-6 and J usage is TRBJ1-1; 10 positions agree with TRBD1. The trim removed 4 bases at V and 5 bases at J, leaving 8 bases unmatched. From germline, CDR1 is SGHDT and CDR2 YYEEEE. This CDR3 spans 15 amino acids. Drawing the rest from reference TRBV5-6 and TRBJ1-1, the complete variable domain is DAGVTQSPTHLIKTRGQQVTLRCSPKSGHDTVSWYQQALGQGPQFIFQYYEEEERQRGNFPDRFSGHQFPNYSSELNVNALLLGDSALYLCASSDRTGGWTEAFFGQGTRLTVV.

V and J are TRBV9 and TRBJ2-1; 8 bases are shared with TRBD2. Germline loops: CDR1 SGDLS, CDR2 YYNGEE. With V trimmed by 5 bases and J by 4 bases, 11 bases remained unmatched. The CDR3 loop spans 16 amino acids. The CDR3 DNA sequence: TGTGCCAGCAGTGACGGAGCGGGAGTTGAATACAATGAGCAGTTCTTC. The encoded protein is CASSDGAGVEYNEQFF.

The V call is TRBV19, the J call TRBJ1-5, with TRBD1 matching over 7 bases. V shed 6 bases, J shed 7 bases, and the junction held 18 bases outside the gene matches. Per germline, CDR1 LNHDA and CDR2 SQIVND (reference sequence). The CDR3 is 17 amino acids. Here the CDR3 DNA reads TGTGCCAGTAGCGGGCCCCGCACCAAGGGGGCCTGGCAGCCCCAGCATTTT. Its translation: CASSGPRTKGAWQPQHF.

The rearrangement links TRBV19 to TRBJ2-7; possibly TRBD2 for D (5 bases). CDR3 length: 15 amino acids. Between the trimmed V and J ends, which lost 4 bases and 2 bases, there was a span of 15 bases. Per germline, CDR1 LNHDA and CDR2 SQIVND (reference sequence). The CDR3: CASSTLRLSPYEQYF. CDR3 bases: TGTGCCAGTAGTACCCTTCGACTATCACCCTACGAGCAGTACTTC.

The chain is built from TRBV15 and TRBJ1-1; D unresolved. This CDR3 is built from 13 residues. Germline V CDR1 and CDR2: LNHNV, YYDKDF (reference sequence). V was clipped by 3 bases and J by 1 base, with 6 bases between them. CDR3 sequence reads: CATSSRQNTEAFF. CDR3 DNA: TGTGCCACCAGCAGTAGGCAGAACACTGAAGCTTTCTTT.

The genes are TRBV29-1 and TRBJ1-6; the D is unclear. This CDR3 is built from 13 residues. Trimming took off 5 bases at V and 9 bases at J, with 14 bases between the two ends. The germline gives CDR1 SQVTM, CDR2 ANQGSEA. The CDR3 region is CSVLPGDGSPLHF. The CDR3 coding sequence is TGCAGCGTTTTGCCCGGGGATGGTTCACCCCTCCACTTT.

The V gene is TRBV10-1, the J gene TRBJ2-3; 12 bases are shared with TRBD1. The CDR3 consists of 16 residues. Germline CDR1 and CDR2: WNHNN and SYGVQD (reference sequence). V lost 3 bases to trimming and J lost 4 bases; unmatched junction nucleotides: 5. The CDR3, as DNA: TGCGCCAGCAGTGATCATGGGACAGGGGGCCCAGATACGCAGTATTTT. This translates into CASSDHGTGGPDTQYF.

V is TRBV9 and J is TRBJ2-1; tentative D call: TRBD2 (5 bases). CDR3 length: 17 amino acids. Germline V CDR1 and CDR2: SGDLS, YYNGEE. The ends were cut back, 4 bases at V and 7 bases at J, with 24 bases in the middle. The CDR3 protein is CASSLDLLAPVANEQFF. The CDR3 DNA reads TGTGCCAGCAGCCTAGACCTCCTAGCCCCCGTCGCTAATGAGCAGTTCTTC.

The rearrangement links TRBV5-1 to TRBJ1-2; D may be TRBD1 (6 bases). Germline CDR1 and CDR2: SGHRS and YFSETQ. The V and J ends lost 4 bases and 8 bases respectively, with 21 bases between them. This CDR3 comprises 15 residues. The CDR3 here is CASSDPEQGAGGYTF. For the CDR3, the DNA is TGCGCCAGCAGCGACCCGGAACAGGGTGCGGGAGGCTACACCTTC.

The chain uses TRBV19 and TRBJ2-1; TRBD1 matches at 8 bases. The CDR3 is made up of 15 amino acids. CDR1 is LNHDA, CDR2 SQIVND, per germline (reference sequence). V lost 6 bases to trimming and J lost 5 bases; unmatched junction nucleotides: 9. CDR3 DNA sequence: TGTGCCAGTAGGAGGGCGGGGACAGGTAACAATGAGCAGTTCTTC. Amino acid sequence: CASRRAGTGNNEQFF.

The gene calls are TRBV12-3 or TRBV12-4 and TRBJ2-7; TRBD1 is a possible D gene (6 bases). The CDR3 length is 12 residues. Trimming took off 6 bases at V and 1 base at J, with 7 bases between the two ends. This CDR3 is CASSGQSYEQYF. CDR3 nucleotides: TGTGCCAGCAGCGGACAGTCCTACGAGCAGTACTTC.

This chain connects TRBV5-1 to TRBJ2-5; a possible D gene is TRBD2 (5 bases). The length of the CDR3 is 15 residues. CDR1 and CDR2 from the germline V gene are SGHRS and YFSETQ. Trimming cost V 5 bases and J 2 bases, with 16 bases left between them. The DNA of the CDR3 is TGCGCCAGCAGTCCCTCGGTGAGCGGTCAAGAGACCCAGTACTTC. It is translated as CASSPSVSGQETQYF.

The chain joins TRBV29-1 to TRBJ2-1; 12 bases agree with TRBD2. In germline, CDR1 is SQVTM, CDR2 ANQGSEA. V lost 4 bases, J lost 6 bases, and 1 base stayed unmatched. CDR3 length: 13 residues. The CDR3 nucleotides read TGCAGCGTTGTGGGACTAGCGGGCAATGAGCAGTTCTTC. Protein: CSVVGLAGNEQFF.

As DNA, the CDR3 is TGTGCCAGCAGCCAAGATCGAGGGGGGCAGGGGGAGACCCAGTACTTC. This gives the protein CASSQDRGGQGETQYF. The rearrangement joins TRBV4-2 to TRBJ2-5; the D call may be TRBD1 or TRBD2 (6 bases each). Germline assignment: CDR1 LGHNA and CDR2 YNFKEQ. Trimming stripped 0 bases from V and 5 bases from J, with 16 bases between. The CDR3 covers 16 residues.